This is a list of T cell receptor beta chains from one sample in a study of blood T cell repertoires in COVID-19. Profiling relied on immunoSEQ multiplex PCR, and the TCRdb table lists in-frame clones only, not all of them. The data show about 250,000 clones, with roughly 83% seen just once and nearly 9% held by the top ten. The sequencing sample was made of peripheral blood. All receptors come from a man aged 80 or over with acute or convalescent COVID-19. Each CDR3 is given with its conserved first and last residue. A D gene is named only where the DNA matches it firmly. Part of the rows lack a size; the others show once, few, many or a class for expanded clones.

V gene,clone size,D gene,J gene,CDR3 DNA,CDR3 protein
TRBV28,.,.,TRBJ2-7,TGTGCCAGCACCCAGGGCCCTAACACCTACGAGCAGTACTTC,CASTQGPNTYEQYF
TRBV5-1,once,.,TRBJ2-3,TGCGCCAGCAGCGCCATATTTGAGACTAGAGATACGCAGTATTTT,CASSAIFETRDTQYF
TRBV19,few,TRBD1,TRBJ1-1,TGTGCCAGTAGTGACAGGGGTTTGGGAGAAGCTTTCTTT,CASSDRGLGEAFF
TRBV19,.,.,TRBJ1-2,TGTGCCAGTAAACCCGGGACAACCTATGGCTACACCTTC,CASKPGTTYGYTF
TRBV5-1,.,TRBD1,TRBJ2-3,TGCGCCAGCAGCTTGGTCCCGGGACAGGGAGAGGATACGCAGTATTTT,CASSLVPGQGEDTQYF
TRBV19,.,.,TRBJ1-4,TGTGCCAGTAGCCGCGGGACCCTTTATGAAAAACTGTTTTTT,CASSRGTLYEKLFF
TRBV20-1,.,TRBD2,TRBJ2-7,TGCAGTGCTAGTATGGGGACTAGCGGGAGAACCGAGCAGTACTTC,CSASMGTSGRTEQYF
TRBV5-1,few,TRBD1,TRBJ2-7,TGCGCCAGCAGCTTGGACAGGGGTTGGAGGGAGCAGTACTTC,CASSLDRGWREQYF
TRBV7-8,.,.,TRBJ2-7,TGTGCCAGCAGCTTAGAGTCCTCGGCTAGATACGAGCAGTACTTC,CASSLESSARYEQYF
TRBV5-1,once,TRBD1,TRBJ2-3,TGCGCCAGCAGCTTGGTCCAGGGGGTAGATACGCAGTATTTT,CASSLVQGVDTQYF
TRBV7-2,.,.,TRBJ2-1,TGTGCCAGCAGCCCCAAGCGGGCGTTGGGCAATGAGCAGTTCTTC,CASSPKRALGNEQFF
TRBV5-1,.,TRBD1,TRBJ1-2,TGCGCCAGCAGCCCGGACAGGGGCTATGGCTACACCTTC,CASSPDRGYGYTF
TRBV11-2,once,TRBD2,TRBJ2-1,TGTGCCAGCAGCCGTTCTACTAGCGGGCCCAATGAGCAGTTCTTC,CASSRSTSGPNEQFF
TRBV12-5,few,.,TRBJ1-1,TGTGCTAGTGGTTTGGTGACGCTGAGGGGGTTGGACACTGAAGCTTTCTTT,CASGLVTLRGLDTEAFF
TRBV5-1,.,TRBD1,TRBJ2-2,TGCGCCAGCAGCTTACAGGGGGCGACGGTCACCGGGGAGCTGTTTTTT,CASSLQGATVTGELFF
TRBV5-1,.,.,TRBJ1-4,TGCGCCAGCAGCTTGGCAGGCAGGGATGCTGAAAAACTGTTTTTT,CASSLAGRDAEKLFF
TRBV4-2,many,TRBD2,TRBJ2-2,TGTGCCAGCAGTCGCAGCGGGGGGAACACCGGGGAGCTGTTTTTT,CASSRSGGNTGELFF
TRBV2,.,.,TRBJ2-3,TGTGCCAGCAATTTAGGAGACGGGACAGATACGCAGTATTTT,CASNLGDGTDTQYF
TRBV28,once,TRBD1,TRBJ1-4,TGTGCCAGCCGCTCAGGGGGCGCCGGGGATGAAAAACTGTTTTTT,CASRSGGAGDEKLFF
TRBV30,once,TRBD1,TRBJ1-4,TGTGCCTGGGACCGGGACAGTGGGGAAAAACTGTTTTTT,CAWDRDSGEKLFF
TRBV29-1,.,.,TRBJ1-2,TGCAGCGTTGAAGCCCGGACACCCCTTGGAGACTATGGCTACACCTTC,CSVEARTPLGDYGYTF
TRBV12-3/TRBV12-4,.,.,TRBJ2-3,TGTGCCAGCAGGGCGGGACTGCAAAATACGCAGTATTTT,CASRAGLQNTQYF
TRBV5-1,.,.,TRBJ2-7,TGCGCCAGCAGCTTTTCTTCGGGCTACGAGCAGTACTTC,CASSFSSGYEQYF
TRBV3-1/TRBV3-2,.,.,TRBJ1-2,TGTGCCAGCAGCTTATGGACTGCGAAAGACTATGGCTACACCTTC,CASSLWTAKDYGYTF
TRBV18,.,.,TRBJ1-1,TGTGCCAGCTCACTACTACTTCCAGGGTATGGGGACACTGAAGCTTTCTTT,CASSLLLPGYGDTEAFF
TRBV30,.,.,TRBJ1-5,TGTGCCTGGAGTGAGAGATTTTCTAGCAATCAGCCCCAGCATTTT,CAWSERFSSNQPQHF
TRBV3-1/TRBV3-2,.,TRBD1,TRBJ1-5,TGTGCCAGCAGGGGACAGGGGAGGAGAGATGGCAATCAGCCCCAGCATTTT,CASRGQGRRDGNQPQHF
TRBV28,.,TRBD1,TRBJ2-4,TGTGCCACCGGGACAGCCCAAAACATTCAGTACTTC,CATGTAQNIQYF
TRBV6-2/TRBV6-3,.,.,TRBJ2-5,TGTGCCAGCAGTTACAAATTAACTAGACCCGAGACCCAGTACTTC,CASSYKLTRPETQYF
TRBV9,.,TRBD1,TRBJ1-2,TGTGCCAGCAGCGTAGCCGAGGGGGCCTATGGCTACACCTTC,CASSVAEGAYGYTF
TRBV18,.,.,TRBJ1-5,TGTGCCAGCTCACCAAAGGGACTATCTAGACCGTCGTCCCAGCATTTT,CASSPKGLSRPSSQHF
TRBV6-2/TRBV6-3,.,.,TRBJ1-6,TGTGCCAGCAGTTTCACGACAAGGCCCTATAATTCACCCCTCCACTTT,CASSFTTRPYNSPLHF
TRBV10-3,.,.,TRBJ2-4,TGTGCCATCAGTACACAGATCTGGGACATTCAGTACTTC,CAISTQIWDIQYF
TRBV7-9,.,.,TRBJ1-5,TGTGCCAGCAGCTTAGGGGAGAAGGGATCAGGCAATCAGCCCCAGCATTTT,CASSLGEKGSGNQPQHF
TRBV30,few,.,TRBJ2-7,TGTGCCTGGAGTGTACAAGGGAGCCTATCCTACGAGCAGTACTTC,CAWSVQGSLSYEQYF
TRBV6-1,.,.,TRBJ2-7,TGTGCCAGCAGTGATCAGCCAGCGCCCGACTACGAGCAGTACTTC,CASSDQPAPDYEQYF
TRBV7-2,.,.,TRBJ1-5,TGTGCCAGCAGCTTAGTAACAGGTAGCAATCAGCCCCAGCATTTT,CASSLVTGSNQPQHF
TRBV15,.,.,TRBJ1-1,TGTGCCACCAGCAGAGATCTTGCTGAAGCTTTCTTT,CATSRDLAEAFF
TRBV24-1,.,TRBD2,TRBJ2-2,TGTGCCACCAGTGATTTAGGGGTAGCGGGAAGGGGGGACACCGGGGAGCTGTTTTTT,CATSDLGVAGRGDTGELFF